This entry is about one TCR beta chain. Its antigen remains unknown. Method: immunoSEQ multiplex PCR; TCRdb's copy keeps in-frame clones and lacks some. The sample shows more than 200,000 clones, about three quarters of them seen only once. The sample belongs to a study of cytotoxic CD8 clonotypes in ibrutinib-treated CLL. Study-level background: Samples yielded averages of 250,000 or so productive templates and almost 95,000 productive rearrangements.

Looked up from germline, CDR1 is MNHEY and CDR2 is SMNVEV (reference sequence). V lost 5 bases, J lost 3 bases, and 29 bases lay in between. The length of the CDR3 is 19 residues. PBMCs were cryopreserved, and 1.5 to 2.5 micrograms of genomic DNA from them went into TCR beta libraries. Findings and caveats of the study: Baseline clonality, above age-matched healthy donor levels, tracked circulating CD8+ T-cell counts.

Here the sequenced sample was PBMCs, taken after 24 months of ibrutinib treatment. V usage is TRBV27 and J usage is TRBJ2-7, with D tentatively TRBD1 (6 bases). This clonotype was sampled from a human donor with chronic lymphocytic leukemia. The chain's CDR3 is CASSETGTPYIPHFYEQYF. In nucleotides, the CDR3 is TGTGCCAGCAGTGAGACCGGGACACCTTACATCCCCCATTTCTACGAGCAGTACTTC.